This section outlines one T cell receptor beta chain sequence together with its context. This CDR3 is built from 15 residues. Losses at the gene ends were 6 bases for V and 0 bases for J; bases not matched to a gene: 6. CDR1 and CDR2 from the germline V gene are MNHEY and SVGAGI. The data are from a study of control samples from healthy donors and cancer patients. Libraries were prepared by immunoSEQ multiplex PCR; TCRdb keeps only in-frame clonotypes and omits some of them. The table shows 65,000 to 90,000 clones, with about 94% occurring only once. The origin of this receptor is a woman aged 25 to 39 in good health. The chain has TRBV6-5 and TRBJ1-1; 8 positions match TRBD1. Sequenced input: blood. CDR3 nucleotides: TGTGCCAGCAGAGGACAGGGTTTAATGAACACTGAAGCTTTCTTT. Translated: CASRGQGLMNTEAFF.